A selection of T cell receptor beta chains follows, all from one sample in a study of immune evolution from preneoplasia to lung adenocarcinoma. Generated by immunoSEQ multiplex PCR, the TCRdb table keeps only in-frame clones and is missing some. The sample records 7,000 or so clones, around 85% being singletons. Sequenced: FFPE minimally invasive lung adenocarcinoma tissue. The receptors come from a person of 80 years or more with lung adenocarcinoma. The CDR3 runs from the conserved cysteine through the conserved F or W. Each record gives: V gene, D gene, clone size, J gene, CDR3 DNA, CDR3 protein. D genes are given only for firm matches. Clone size appears in some rows only: once, few, many, or a class for an expanded clone.

TRBV11-1	TRBD1	NA	TRBJ2-7	TGTGCCAGCAGCCCTCGGACAGGTTACCTCTACGAGCAGTACTTC	CASSPRTGYLYEQYF
TRBV28	TRBD2	NA	TRBJ2-7	TGTGCCAGCAGTTTATCGAGCGGGAGGTACGAGCAGTACTTC	CASSLSSGRYEQYF
TRBV5-1	NA	once	TRBJ2-5	TGCGCCAGCAGATCATCCTCAGTGACCCAGTACTTC	CASRSSSVTQYF
TRBV28	TRBD1	NA	TRBJ1-1	TGTGCCAGCAGTCCAGGGACAGGGGAATACGGTGAAGCTTTCTTT	CASSPGTGEYGEAFF
TRBV18	NA	NA	TRBJ1-5	TGTGCCAGCTCACCCCAGGGAATAAATCAGCCCCAGCATTTT	CASSPQGINQPQHF
TRBV5-5	NA	NA	TRBJ1-5	TGTGCCAGCAGCTTGGAGGGACACGGTAACAATCAGCCCCAGCATTTT	CASSLEGHGNNQPQHF
TRBV27	TRBD2	NA	TRBJ2-1	TGTGCCAGCCGTCTCGATAGCGGGGACTACAATGAGCAGTTCTTC	CASRLDSGDYNEQFF
TRBV4-2	TRBD1	NA	TRBJ2-2	TGTGCCAGCAGCCAAGGGACCGGGACAGGGGCCACCGGGGAGCTGTTTTTT	CASSQGTGTGATGELFF
TRBV19	NA	NA	TRBJ2-5	TGTGCCAGTAGGGAGACCCAGTACTTC	CASRETQYF
TRBV11-2	NA	once	TRBJ2-3	TGTGCCAGCAGCTTAAAGAGGGTAGATACGCAGTATTTT	CASSLKRVDTQYF
TRBV4-1	NA	NA	TRBJ2-3	TGCGCCAGCAGCCAAGATAACAGCGGGAGCACAGATACGCAGTATTTT	CASSQDNSGSTDTQYF
TRBV6-1	TRBD1	NA	TRBJ1-5	TGTGCCAGCAGTGAAGCGCTTAGGGGGCTTCAGCCCCAGCATTTT	CASSEALRGLQPQHF
TRBV6-6	NA	few	TRBJ1-1	TGTGCCAGCAGGGGGACAAGGGAGAACACTGAAGCTTTCTTT	CASRGTRENTEAFF
TRBV7-6	TRBD2	NA	TRBJ2-3	TGTGCCAGCAGCTTCGGCGGGGGGGCAGATACGCAGTATTTT	CASSFGGGADTQYF
TRBV11-3	NA	NA	TRBJ2-5	TGTGCCAGCAGCTTAGTCCTCGAGACCCAGTACTTC	CASSLVLETQYF
TRBV13	NA	NA	TRBJ2-6	TGTGCCAGCAGCTTAGCGGGAGCTATCTCTGGGGCCAACGTCCTGACTTTC	CASSLAGAISGANVLTF
TRBV19	TRBD1	NA	TRBJ2-7	TGTGCCAGTAGTATTGGGGGGACAGGGAGCTACGAGCAGTACTTC	CASSIGGTGSYEQYF
TRBV28	NA	NA	TRBJ2-6	TGTGCCAGCAGTCCTGGGGACAGGGCCAACGTCCTGACTTTC	CASSPGDRANVLTF
TRBV19	NA	NA	TRBJ1-5	TGTGCCAGTAATGTGCAAGGGATTAGCAATCAGCCCCAGCATTTT	CASNVQGISNQPQHF
TRBV4-1	NA	NA	TRBJ2-7	TGCGCCAGCAGCCAAGTCTCATTGGGGCCAGGGGCCCCACTAGGGCAGTACTTC	CASSQVSLGPGAPLGQYF
TRBV7-3	NA	NA	TRBJ1-3	TGTGCCAGCAGCTTAACTGATGGAAACACCATATATTTT	CASSLTDGNTIYF
TRBV7-3	TRBD1	once	TRBJ2-2	TGTGCCAGCAGCCCCTATAGGACAGGGGGGAACGGGGAGCTGTTTTTT	CASSPYRTGGNGELFF
TRBV7-9	NA	NA	TRBJ2-3	TGTGCCAGCAGCCGACAAACAGGGTTGATAGGAGATACGCAGTATTTT	CASSRQTGLIGDTQYF
TRBV5-4	TRBD1	NA	TRBJ2-2	TGTGCCAGCAGTCTGGACAGGGTGGATAGGGAGCTGTTTTTT	CASSLDRVDRELFF
TRBV5-1	NA	NA	TRBJ1-6	TGCGCCAGCAGCTTTGTGGGACAACCTTCACCCCTCCACTTT	CASSFVGQPSPLHF
TRBV28	NA	NA	TRBJ2-3	TGTGCCAGCAGTTTAAGGTCGACCGGGACGGTGGTAACAGATACGCAGTATTTT	CASSLRSTGTVVTDTQYF
TRBV15	NA	NA	TRBJ1-2	TGTGCCACCAGCAGAGATCAAAACCCGCTGTCCTATGGCTACACCTTC	CATSRDQNPLSYGYTF
TRBV11-2	NA	NA	TRBJ1-1	TGTGCCAGCAGCTTAGGTTACCAGAACACTGAAGCTTTCTTT	CASSLGYQNTEAFF
TRBV27	TRBD1	NA	TRBJ1-1	TGTGCCAGCAGTTCGGCGGACAGGGGGGGCTTAGCTTTCTTT	CASSSADRGGLAFF
TRBV10-3	TRBD2	once	TRBJ2-7	TGTGCCATCAGTAGCGGGATGAGCTCCTACGAGCAGTACTTC	CAISSGMSSYEQYF
TRBV7-6	NA	NA	TRBJ1-1	TGTGCCAGCAGCTTACGAGGGGAAACTGAAGCTTTCTTT	CASSLRGETEAFF
TRBV27	NA	NA	TRBJ1-5	TGTGCCAGCAGTCCCCGTTCCGATCAGCCCCAGCATTTT	CASSPRSDQPQHF
TRBV18	NA	NA	TRBJ2-7	TGTGCCAGCTCACCACCGGCGGTCCACGAGCAGTACTTC	CASSPPAVHEQYF
TRBV28	NA	NA	TRBJ1-5	TGTGCCAGCTGTGGCCTCCGTGGCCCCCAGCATTTT	CASCGLRGPQHF
TRBV28	NA	NA	TRBJ1-2	TGTGCCAGCAGTCTAATAGGGAGTTTTGGCTACACCTTC	CASSLIGSFGYTF
TRBV9	TRBD2	NA	TRBJ2-3	TGTGCCAGCAGCGTAGAGGGGGGTAGCGGGAGCAGTGCAGATACGCAGTATTTT	CASSVEGGSGSSADTQYF
TRBV5-4	NA	once	TRBJ1-2	TGTGCCAGCAGCTCGGGACCGATTGTTAACTATGGCTACACCTTC	CASSSGPIVNYGYTF
TRBV30	NA	NA	TRBJ1-4	TGTGCCTGGCGGCTAGAAGAAAAACTGTTTTTT	CAWRLEEKLFF
TRBV27	NA	NA	TRBJ2-3	TGTGCCAGCAGTCCCAGAGGAGGACCGAGCACAGATACGCAGTATTTT	CASSPRGGPSTDTQYF
TRBV18	TRBD2	NA	TRBJ2-2	TGTGCCAGCTCCCTCGGGACTAGCGGGGGGAAGAACACCGGGGAGCTGTTTTTT	CASSLGTSGGKNTGELFF
TRBV28	NA	NA	TRBJ1-2	TGTGCCAGCAGTCAAGCGGGACGTAACTATGGCTACACCTTC	CASSQAGRNYGYTF
TRBV27	TRBD1	NA	TRBJ2-7	TGTGCCAGCAGTTACACAGGGGCCTCCTACGAGCAGTACTTC	CASSYTGASYEQYF
TRBV28	NA	NA	TRBJ1-5	TGTGCCAGCAGTGGGCGATTAGGTCAGCCCCAGCATTTT	CASSGRLGQPQHF
TRBV28	NA	NA	TRBJ2-7	TGTGCCAGCACGAAAGGGGTAGCCGGCGAGCAGTACTTC	CASTKGVAGEQYF
TRBV6-5	NA	NA	TRBJ1-1	TGTGCCAGCAGTTCCAACCCAGGGGATTTGACTGAAGCTTTCTTT	CASSSNPGDLTEAFF
TRBV2	NA	NA	TRBJ2-7	TGTGCCAGCAGTGAGTCGGGGGACGAGCAGTACTTC	CASSESGDEQYF
TRBV11-3	NA	NA	TRBJ2-5	TGTGCCAGCAGCTTAGGGTCCCCGGTAAGGGGGACCCAGTACTTC	CASSLGSPVRGTQYF
TRBV7-9	TRBD1	once	TRBJ2-2	TGTGCCAGCAGCTTACCACGACGGACAGGGGGGACCGGGGAGCTGTTTTTT	CASSLPRRTGGTGELFF
TRBV14	NA	NA	TRBJ1-1	TGTGCCAGCAGCCTACAGGGATCTGAAGCTTTCTTT	CASSLQGSEAFF
TRBV7-7	TRBD1	NA	TRBJ2-3	TGTGCTAGCAGCCCAGGCATGGCAGGGGGCGTCGATACGCAGTATTTT	CASSPGMAGGVDTQYF
TRBV7-9	NA	NA	TRBJ2-5	TGTGCCAGCAGCTTAGATGTCACGCTTAGTTGGTGGGAGACCCAGTACTTC	CASSLDVTLSWWETQYF
TRBV11-3	NA	NA	TRBJ2-3	TGTGCCAGCAGCACCCAGGACGGCACAGATACGCAGTATTTT	CASSTQDGTDTQYF
TRBV28	NA	NA	TRBJ1-2	TGTGCCAGCAGCCTTTACACAGGCGGTGGCTACACCTTC	CASSLYTGGGYTF